The entry that follows covers one T cell receptor (beta chain) sequence. Its specificity is unknown. The data were obtained in a study of blood T cells in healthy people across ages. Study findings and constraints: Both naive CD4+ cell counts and diversity were greater in long-lived donors than in aged donors. Older age coincided with a roughly linear decline in TCR beta diversity per million T cells.

With V trimmed by 6 bases and J by 4 bases, 6 bases remained unmatched. The CDR3 covers 14 residues. The germline CDR1 and CDR2 sequences are LGHDT and YNNKEL (reference sequence). Primers used in a second PCR of about 7 to 12 cycles were a sample-barcoded 5' primer and a J-beta primer mix. Via MiXCR, TCRdb re-called the 5' RACE reads, giving one row per CDR3 protein. This sample has hundreds of thousands of distinct CDR3 sequences, with around three fifths found just once. The TCR comes from a man in his fifties or sixties in good health. Input material: blood. The rearrangement links TRBV3-1 to TRBJ2-5; 9 bases match TRBD2. The CDR3 nucleotides are TGTGCCAGCAGTCAGGGACTAGCCTCAGAGACCCAGTACTTC. Its translation is CASSQGLASETQYF.